Below are 9 T cell receptor beta chains sequenced from a single sample in a study of radiotherapy plus CTLA-4 blockade in lung cancer. TCRdb's copy holds only in-frame clones and misses some; the assay was immunoSEQ multiplex PCR. Among tens of thousands of clones listed, roughly 70% were seen once. The material sequenced was peripheral blood, taken from a patient treated with radiotherapy plus ipilimumab. The receptors here all came from a human donor with non-small cell lung cancer who had stable disease on radiotherapy plus ipilimumab.

The CDR3 loop reads CASSLLGTGGYEQYF. The CDR3 bases are TGTGCCAGCAGCTTACTCGGGACAGGGGGATACGAGCAGTACTTC. This chain links TRBV7-8 with TRBJ2-7; 11 nucleotides line up with TRBD1. Per germline, CDR1 SGHVS and CDR2 FQNEAQ. V was pared by 2 bases and J by 4 bases, with 4 bases of the junction left unmatched. The CDR3 is 15 residues long.

This chain joins TRBV5-1 and TRBJ2-7, with TRBD2 matching 8 bases. CDR1 is SGHRS, CDR2 YFSETQ, per germline. Losses at the gene ends were 0 bases for V and 6 bases for J; bases not matched to a gene: 5. This CDR3 is built from 14 residues. CDR3 amino acids: CASSLAAGVVEQYF. The CDR3 DNA sequence: TGCGCCAGCAGCTTGGCAGCGGGAGTCGTCGAGCAGTACTTC.

J is TRBJ1-1 and V is TRBV27, with D hard to call. The germline V gene encodes CDR1 MNHEY and CDR2 SMNVEV (reference sequence). This CDR3 spans 14 amino acids. The V end was cut by 5 bases, the J end by 1 base, with 11 bases between. This CDR3 reads CASSAHTENTEAFF. CDR3 in DNA: TGTGCCAGCAGTGCCCACACAGAGAACACTGAAGCTTTCTTT.

This clone was counted a few times. The gene calls are TRBV28 and TRBJ2-7, with 13 bases identical to TRBD2. In germline, CDR1 is MDHEN, CDR2 SYDVKM. The CDR3 runs to 21 residues. V shed 6 bases, J shed 3 bases, and the junction held 23 bases outside the gene matches. The CDR3 loop reads CASSKVRRGKGLAGMNYEQYF. The CDR3, as DNA: TGTGCCAGCAGCAAAGTCCGTCGGGGAAAGGGACTAGCGGGGATGAACTACGAGCAGTACTTC.

V gene TRBV7-2 combines with J gene TRBJ2-1; no firm D call. Germline V gene lookup returns CDR1 SGHTA and CDR2 FQGNSA. CDR3 size: 13 residues. V lost 5 bases and J 5 bases, leaving 10 bases between the germline ends. The CDR3 bases are TGTGCCAGCAGCACATACTTGGACAATGAGCAGTTCTTC. Translated, it gives CASSTYLDNEQFF.

This chain uses TRBV7-3 with TRBJ2-1; tentative D call: TRBD2 (6 bases). The V and J ends lost 2 bases and 4 bases respectively, with 18 bases between them. There are 17 residues in the CDR3. CDR1 and CDR2 (germline): SGHTA, FQGTGA. The CDR3 is CASSLFPTSGGYNEQFF. In DNA form, the CDR3 reads TGTGCCAGCAGCTTATTTCCCACTAGTGGGGGGTACAATGAGCAGTTCTTC.

This clone has a single count. The chain links TRBV29-1 to TRBJ1-4; TRBD1 is a possible D gene (5 bases). Looked up from germline, CDR1 is SQVTM and CDR2 is ANQGSEA. The CDR3 runs 15 residues. CDR3 sequence: CRAPITGATNEKLFF. The CDR3, as DNA: TGCAGAGCACCGATAACGGGGGCAACTAATGAAAAACTGTTTTTT.

This clone was observed a handful of times. The chain joins TRBV29-1 to TRBJ2-5; D unresolved. Germline CDR1 reads SQVTM; CDR2 reads ANQGSEA. Trimming took off 3 bases at V and 7 bases at J, with 15 bases between the two ends. The CDR3 runs to 13 residues. Here the CDR3 DNA reads TGCAGCGTTGATCAAGGGAACTATGGGACCCAGTACTTC. It specifies CSVDQGNYGTQYF.

V usage is TRBV10-2 and J usage is TRBJ1-5; D is uncertain. The germline gives CDR1 WSHSY, CDR2 SAAADI. The CDR3 totals 15 residues. The ends were cut back, 6 bases at V and 0 bases at J, with 12 bases in the middle. CDR3 in amino acids: CASRGDPYSNQPQHF. The DNA for the CDR3 is TGCGCCAGCAGGGGCGACCCCTATAGCAATCAGCCCCAGCATTTT.